Shown below are 30 T cell receptor beta chains from a single sample sequenced in a study of cytomegalovirus exposure and HLA in healthy donors. The PCR contained 60 Vbeta and 13 Jbeta primers. Assay: immunoSEQ multiplex PCR; the TCRdb copy retains only in-frame clones and omits some. In the table there are some 130,000 clones, about 74% of which are singletons. Sequences were obtained from PBMCs. The receptors come from a male donor in good health and CMV-seronegative.

In this sample, this clone turned up a few times. The chain combines TRBV28 with TRBJ1-2; TRBD1 is a possible D gene (5 bases). The CDR3 is made up of 13 amino acids. Germline CDR1 and CDR2: MDHEN and SYDVKM. V was clipped by 6 bases and J by 7 bases, with 15 bases between them. In DNA form, the CDR3 reads TGTGCCAGCAGACCCGGCAGGGAAGCTGGCTACACCTTC. Its protein is CASRPGREAGYTF.

The chain employs TRBV5-4 and TRBJ2-7; a possible D gene is TRBD2 (5 bases). The CDR3 totals 17 residues. Deletions cut 4 bases from V and 1 base from J, with 21 bases between. Germline values: CDR1 SGHNT, CDR2 YYREEE (reference sequence). CDR3 bases: TGTGCCAGCAGCCCCCCTATCACGGGGTATCGGTCCTACGAGCAGTACTTC. As protein: CASSPPITGYRSYEQYF.

The chain employs TRBV7-2 and TRBJ2-7; 7 positions match TRBD1. CDR1 and CDR2 from the germline V gene are SGHTA and FQGNSA. There are 16 residues in the CDR3. Unmatched junction bases numbered 12, after V lost 5 bases and J lost 2 bases. The CDR3 here is CASSRDGTTGTYEQYF. As DNA, the CDR3 is TGTGCCAGCAGCCGGGACGGTACGACAGGGACCTACGAGCAGTACTTC.

This sequence joins TRBV28 and TRBJ1-1, with TRBD1 identical over 8 bases. This CDR3 has 15 residues. Germline CDR1 reads MDHEN; CDR2 reads SYDVKM. J gave up 1 base and V 0 bases, and 1 base lay outside the gene matches. DNA for the CDR3: TGTGCCAGCAGTTTATGGGGGACAGGGAACACTGAAGCTTTCTTT. Translating gives CASSLWGTGNTEAFF.

The chain recombines TRBV27 with TRBJ2-1; no clear D. Germline lookup yields CDR1 MNHEY and CDR2 SMNVEV (reference sequence). This CDR3 is 12 amino acids long. The V gene lost 3 bases and the J gene lost 11 bases, with 11 bases spanning the gap. This chain's CDR3 is CASSFLPHKQFF. The CDR3 nucleotides are TGTGCCAGCAGTTTCCTTCCACACAAGCAGTTCTTC.

The chain joins TRBV5-1 to TRBJ1-2; 9 bases are shared with TRBD1. CDR1 SGHRS and CDR2 YFSETQ come from the germline V gene. This CDR3 has 14 residues. The trim removed 2 bases at V and 10 bases at J, leaving 9 bases unmatched. The CDR3 region has the DNA TGCGCCAGCAGCTTCTGGACAGGGGAGGATGTCTACACCTTC. Amino acids: CASSFWTGEDVYTF.

The chain recombines TRBV18 with TRBJ2-1; 7 positions match TRBD1. This CDR3 comprises 17 residues. CDR1 is KGHSH and CDR2 is LQKENI in the germline V gene. The V gene end was trimmed by 1 base and the J gene end by 6 bases; junction bases not matched to a gene: 12. The CDR3 loop is CASSPLVVTGISNEQFF. The CDR3 region has the DNA TGTGCCAGCTCACCACTCGTCGTGACAGGGATAAGCAATGAGCAGTTCTTC.

The rearrangement links TRBV27 to TRBJ1-5, with D perhaps matching TRBD1 (5 bases). The CDR3 spans 16 residues. Germline assignment: CDR1 MNHEY and CDR2 SMNVEV (reference sequence). V lost 4 bases and J lost 0, with 13 bases in between. The CDR3 region is CASSSAGIYSNQPQHF. The DNA for the CDR3 is TGTGCCAGCAGTTCGGCAGGGATCTATAGCAATCAGCCCCAGCATTTT.

V gene TRBV30 combines with J gene TRBJ1-1; D gene unclear. The V gene's germline CDR1 is GTSNPN and CDR2 SVGIG (reference sequence). Trimming took 3 bases from V and 0 from J, leaving 8 bases between them. The CDR3 extends over 13 amino acids. The CDR3 DNA reads TGTGCCTGGAGGGTAGTAGTGAACACTGAAGCTTTCTTT. Protein sequence: CAWRVVVNTEAFF.

J is TRBJ2-1 and V is TRBV14; the match to TRBD2 covers 9 bases. The CDR3 is made up of 17 amino acids. CDR1 is SGHDN and CDR2 is FVKESK in the germline V gene. J lost 4 bases, V lost 2 bases, and 9 bases had no gene match. DNA of the CDR3: TGTGCCAGCAGCCAAATACCGGGACTAGCTAAATACAATGAGCAGTTCTTC. Translation gives CASSQIPGLAKYNEQFF.

The gene calls are TRBV11-2 and TRBJ2-5; 12 positions match TRBD2. This CDR3 has 16 residues. Germline V gives CDR1 SGHAT, CDR2 FQNNGV. J lost 4 bases, V lost 3 bases, and 6 bases had no gene match. CDR3 sequence (DNA): TGTGCCAGCAGCTTCCCGCTAGCGGGGGGGCCAGAGACCCAGTACTTC. Translation gives CASSFPLAGGPETQYF. The full variable domain, with the rest looked up from reference TRBV11-2 and TRBJ2-5, is EAGVAQSPRYKIIEKRQSVAFWCNPISGHATLYWYQQILGQGPKLLIQFQNNGVVDDSQLPKDRFSAERLKGVDSTLKIQPAKLEDSAVYLCASSFPLAGGPETQYFGPGTRLLVL.

The CDR3 loop reads CASSYSDRGSEQFF. The DNA for the CDR3 is TGTGCCAGCAGTTACTCGGACAGGGGCTCTGAGCAGTTCTTC. The chain recombines TRBV6-5 with TRBJ2-1, with 9 bases identical to TRBD1. This CDR3 is built from 14 residues. Per germline, CDR1 MNHEY and CDR2 SVGAGI. V trimming: 0 bases; J trimming: 9 bases; junction bases outside the gene matches: 3.

This clone was counted only a few times. The chain uses TRBV10-3 and TRBJ1-4; maybe TRBD1 (5 bases). This CDR3 comprises 14 residues. Trimming stripped 2 bases from V and 6 bases from J, with 10 bases between. Germline V gives CDR1 ENHRY, CDR2 SYGVKD. This chain's CDR3 is CAISETGGDEKLFF. CDR3 DNA sequence: TGTGCCATCAGTGAGACGGGGGGAGATGAAAAACTGTTTTTT.

V usage is TRBV4-1 and J usage is TRBJ1-2; D gene unclear. This CDR3 comprises 13 residues. Germline CDR1 is MGHRA and CDR2 is YSYEKL. Trimming left V 1 base short and J 3 bases short, with 6 bases between. The CDR3 region has the DNA TGCGCCAGCAGCCAAGCTCGGGACTATGGCTACACCTTC. Encoded protein: CASSQARDYGYTF.

The chain joins TRBV30 to TRBJ1-4; D perhaps matches TRBD1 (5 bases). Germline V gives CDR1 GTSNPN, CDR2 SVGIG (reference sequence). CDR3 length equals 15 residues. Trimming cost V 3 bases and J 0 bases, with 11 bases left between them. The CDR3 bases are TGTGCCTGGAGGGGGGGAACTGCAACTAATGAAAAACTGTTTTTT. Its translation is CAWRGGTATNEKLFF.

This chain links TRBV30 with TRBJ1-2; no firm D call. Trimming shortened V by 2 bases and J by 4 bases, and 17 bases separated the two germline ends. In germline, CDR1 is GTSNPN, CDR2 SVGIG (reference sequence). There are 15 residues in the CDR3. CDR3 in amino acids: CAWSRNSVGGYGYTF. Written as DNA, the CDR3 is TGTGCCTGGAGTCGAAACAGTGTCGGAGGCTATGGCTACACCTTC.

This clone appeared once. The chain is built from TRBV7-2 and TRBJ1-1, with 7 bases identical to TRBD1. Germline CDR1 is SGHTA and CDR2 is FQGNSA. The V gene end was trimmed by 5 bases and the J gene end by 4 bases; junction bases not matched to a gene: 10. The CDR3 runs to 15 residues. The DNA of the CDR3 is TGTGCCAGCAGCCCTCGGCAGGGGGGCGGCACTGAAGCTTTCTTT. Translated: CASSPRQGGGTEAFF.

The J gene is TRBJ2-5, the V gene TRBV4-1; 8 bases agree with TRBD2. The CDR3 runs 18 residues. V lost 1 base, J lost 1 base, and 11 bases stayed unmatched. CDR1 and CDR2 from the germline V gene are MGHRA and YSYEKL. The CDR3 coding sequence is TGCGCCAGCAGCCAAGGGTGGGGTTCCGGGACTAGCCAAGAGACCCAGTACTTC. Translating gives CASSQGWGSGTSQETQYF.

This rearrangement joins TRBV11-2 to TRBJ2-7; TRBD1 aligns across 7 bases. This CDR3 has 13 amino acids. The V gene end was trimmed by 3 bases and the J gene end by 1 base; junction bases not matched to a gene: 0. In germline, CDR1 is SGHAT, CDR2 FQNNGV. The CDR3 DNA reads TGTGCCAGCAGCTTGGGACAGTCCTACGAGCAGTACTTC. Amino acids: CASSLGQSYEQYF.

This rearrangement joins TRBV5-6 to TRBJ2-2, with 10 bases lining up with TRBD2. The length of the CDR3 is 16 residues. The J segment lost 5 bases and the V segment lost 4 bases, leaving 8 bases of the junction unmatched. The germline gives CDR1 SGHDT, CDR2 YYEEEE. Written as DNA, the CDR3 is TGTGCCAGCAGCCTGAAAGCGGGAGGGAGAACCGGGGAGCTGTTTTTT. Translated: CASSLKAGGRTGELFF.

The chain employs TRBV19 and TRBJ2-7, with 8 bases identical to TRBD2. Germline assignment: CDR1 LNHDA and CDR2 SQIVND (reference sequence). The V segment lost 6 bases and the J segment 0 bases; nucleotides outside the gene matches: 7. The CDR3 spans 15 residues. The CDR3 nucleotides read TGTGCCAGTAGCCTGACTAGCGCGAGCTCCTACGAGCAGTACTTC. This encodes CASSLTSASSYEQYF.

This clone came up once. The chain combines TRBV4-1 with TRBJ2-7; 9 bases match TRBD2. The CDR3 has 15 amino acids. V lost 1 base and J lost 7; bases outside the gene matches: 8. CDR1 and CDR2 (germline): MGHRA, YSYEKL. The CDR3 DNA sequence: TGCGCCAGCAGCCAAGGAGGAGCGGGGGGTGGGGAGCAGTACTTC. This encodes CASSQGGAGGGEQYF.

This chain links TRBV11-2 with TRBJ2-7, with 9 bases matching TRBD2. CDR1 is SGHAT and CDR2 is FQNNGV in the germline V gene. V lost 5 bases to trimming and J lost 2 bases; unmatched junction nucleotides: 7. The CDR3 sequence is 15 residues long. CDR3 coding DNA: TGTGCCAGCAGCATTGGAGCGGGGGGCCCCTACGAGCAGTACTTC. Translated, it gives CASSIGAGGPYEQYF.

The CDR3 is CASSPSRANEKLFF. In DNA, the CDR3 is TGTGCCAGCAGCCCATCGCGGGCTAATGAAAAACTGTTTTTT. The gene calls are TRBV16 and TRBJ1-4; no reliable D call. Germline assignment: CDR1 KGHSY and CDR2 FQNENV. This CDR3 is 14 amino acids long. Trimming shortened V by 4 bases and J by 3 bases, and 9 bases separated the two germline ends.

In regard to this clone: The germline gene is not matched at one end of the junction; a read error may be the cause. The chain recombines TRBV7-7 with TRBJ2-1; 13 bases match TRBD2. The germline V gene encodes CDR1 SSHAT and CDR2 FNYEAQ (reference sequence). The CDR3 loop spans 17 amino acids. CDR3 loop: CASSLFVTSGGANEQFF. CDR3 sequence (DNA): TGTGCTAGCAGCTTATTTGTCACTAGCGGGGGGGCAAATGAGCAGTTCTTC.

This clone is a singleton in its sample. V gene TRBV19 combines with J gene TRBJ2-7; D call uncertain. CDR1 and CDR2 (germline): LNHDA, SQIVND (reference sequence). The V end lost 10 bases, the J end lost 0 bases, and 25 bases lay between the germline ends. The CDR3 extends over 17 amino acids. The CDR3 nucleotides read TGTGCCACAAAGCCCCCCAGTAATCCAGGTTTCTCCTACGAGCAGTACTTC. Protein: CATKPPSNPGFSYEQYF.

The chain links TRBV27 to TRBJ1-2; a possible D gene is TRBD1 (5 bases). The length of the CDR3 is 14 residues. CDR1 is MNHEY, CDR2 SMNVEV, per germline (reference sequence). With 3 bases removed from V and 5 bases from J, the gap between germline ends came to 13 bases. The CDR3 coding sequence is TGTGCCAGCAGTTTCGGGGGGACGGATTATGGCTACACCTTC. The encoded protein is CASSFGGTDYGYTF.

The rearrangement joins TRBV4-2 to TRBJ2-7; D unresolved. V was clipped by 0 bases and J by 1 base, with 4 bases between them. The germline gives CDR1 LGHNA, CDR2 YNFKEQ. This CDR3 is 13 amino acids long. The DNA of the CDR3 is TGTGCCAGCAGCCAAGATCGGTCCTACGAGCAGTACTTC. This translates into CASSQDRSYEQYF.

This clone was recorded only once. The rearrangement joins TRBV6-1 to TRBJ2-7, with TRBD2 matching over 7 bases. With V trimmed by 2 bases and J by 1 base, 2 bases remained unmatched. Germline CDR1 reads MNHNS; CDR2 reads SASEGT. The length of the CDR3 is 14 residues. The CDR3 loop is CASSELAESYEQYF. CDR3 nucleotide sequence: TGTGCCAGCAGTGAACTAGCGGAATCCTACGAGCAGTACTTC.

The rearrangement links TRBV7-2 to TRBJ1-5; weak D call: TRBD1 (5 bases). Germline V gene data show CDR1 as SGHTA and CDR2 as FQGNSA. This CDR3 comprises 15 residues. With 5 bases removed from V and 1 base from J, the gap between germline ends came to 12 bases. In DNA, the CDR3 is TGTGCCAGCAGCCGTCAGGGTAACAGCAATCAGCCCCAGCATTTT. Protein: CASSRQGNSNQPQHF.